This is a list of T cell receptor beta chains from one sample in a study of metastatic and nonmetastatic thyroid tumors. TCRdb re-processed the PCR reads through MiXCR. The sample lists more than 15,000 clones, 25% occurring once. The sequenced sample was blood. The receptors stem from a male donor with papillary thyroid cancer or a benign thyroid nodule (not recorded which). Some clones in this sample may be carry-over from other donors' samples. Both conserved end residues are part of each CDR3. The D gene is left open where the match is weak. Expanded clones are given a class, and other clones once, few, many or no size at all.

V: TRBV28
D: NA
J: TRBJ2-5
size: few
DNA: TGTGCCAGCAGTTATCCGCCCGGGGGTGGGCCGGAGACCCAGTACTTC
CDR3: CASSYPPGGGPETQYF

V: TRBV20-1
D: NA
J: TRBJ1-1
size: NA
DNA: TGCAGTGCCAGAGAGGCGGGGGGCATGAACACTGAAGCTTTCTTT
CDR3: CSAREAGGMNTEAFF

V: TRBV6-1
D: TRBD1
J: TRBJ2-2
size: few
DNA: TGTGCCAGCCGGGACAGGGTTGACACCGGGGAGCTGTTTTTT
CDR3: CASRDRVDTGELFF

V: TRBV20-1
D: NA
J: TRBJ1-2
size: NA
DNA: TGCAGTGCTAGAGGGGGTTCAGGTGAAGGCTACACCTTC
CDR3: CSARGGSGEGYTF

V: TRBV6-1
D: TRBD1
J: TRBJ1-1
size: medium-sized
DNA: TGTGCCAGCAGTGCGACAGGGGCTGGGAACACTGAAGCTTTCTTT
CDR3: CASSATGAGNTEAFF

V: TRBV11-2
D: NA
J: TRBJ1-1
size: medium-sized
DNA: TGTGCCAGCAGTCTCGGGGTCCTCCCTGAAGCTTTCTTT
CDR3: CASSLGVLPEAFF

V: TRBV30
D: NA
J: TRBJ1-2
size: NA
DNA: TGTGCCTGGAGTTCCACAGTTTACTATGGCTACACCTTC
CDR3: CAWSSTVYYGYTF

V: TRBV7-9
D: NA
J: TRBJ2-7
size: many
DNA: TGTGCCAGCAGCCTCGGGACGGCTCCCTACGAGCAGTACTTC
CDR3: CASSLGTAPYEQYF

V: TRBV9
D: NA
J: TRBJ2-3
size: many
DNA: TGTGCCAGCAGCGTAGAAACGGGGGTGGCGGCTACGCAGTATTTT
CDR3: CASSVETGVAATQYF

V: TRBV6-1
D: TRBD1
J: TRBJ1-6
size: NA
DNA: TGTGCCAGCAGTTGGACAGGGGTTAATTCACCCCTCCACTTT
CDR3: CASSWTGVNSPLHF

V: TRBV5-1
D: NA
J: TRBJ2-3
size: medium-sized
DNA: TGCGCCAGCAGCTCAGGGGGGGCAACAGATACGCAGTATTTT
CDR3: CASSSGGATDTQYF

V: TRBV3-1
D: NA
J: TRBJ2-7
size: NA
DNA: TGTGCCAGCAGCCAAGGTCAGGGCTACGAGCAGTACTTC
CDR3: CASSQGQGYEQYF

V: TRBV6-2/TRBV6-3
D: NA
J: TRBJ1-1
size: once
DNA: TGTGCCTGGAGTGACTCGATGAGAAACGAAGCTTTCTTT
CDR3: CAWSDSMRNEAFF

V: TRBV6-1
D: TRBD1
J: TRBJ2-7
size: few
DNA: TGTGCCAGCTTATACGGGACAGGGGAGGGAGAGCAGTACTTC
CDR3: CASLYGTGEGEQYF

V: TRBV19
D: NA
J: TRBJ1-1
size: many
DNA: TGTGCCAGTAGGGAGAACACTGAAGCTTTCTTT
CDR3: CASRENTEAFF

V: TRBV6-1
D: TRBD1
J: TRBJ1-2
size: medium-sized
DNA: TGTGCCAGCAGTTATTTAAGGACAGGGGGCTATGGCTACACCTTC
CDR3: CASSYLRTGGYGYTF

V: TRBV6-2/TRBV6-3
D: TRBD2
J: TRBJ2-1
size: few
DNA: TGTGCCAGCAGCCTGACTAGCGGGATCGAGCAGTTCTTC
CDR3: CASSLTSGIEQFF

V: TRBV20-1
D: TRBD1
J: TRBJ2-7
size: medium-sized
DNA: TGCAGTGCTAGATGGTGGACAGGGGAATCCTACGAGCAGTACTTC
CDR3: CSARWWTGESYEQYF

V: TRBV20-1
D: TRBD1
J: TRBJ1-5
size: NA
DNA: TGCAGTGCTAGAGGCAGGGGGAAGGATCAGCCCCAGCATTTT
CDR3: CSARGRGKDQPQHF

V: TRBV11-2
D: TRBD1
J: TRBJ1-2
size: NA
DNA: TGTGCCAGCACCCGGACAGGGGGCCTTGTCTATGGCTACACCTTC
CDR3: CASTRTGGLVYGYTF

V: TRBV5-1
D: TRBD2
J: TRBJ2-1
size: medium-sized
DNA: TGCGCCAGCAGCTTGGGGACTAGCAATGAGCAGTTCTTC
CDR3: CASSLGTSNEQFF

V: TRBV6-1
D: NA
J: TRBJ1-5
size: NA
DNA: TGTGCCAGCAGCCTAAGAGGTAGCAATCAGCCCCAGCATTTT
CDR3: CASSLRGSNQPQHF

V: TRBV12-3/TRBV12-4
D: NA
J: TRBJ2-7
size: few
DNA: TGTGTCAGCAGCCTTACCACGGGGGTCGAGCAGTACTTC
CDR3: CVSSLTTGVEQYF

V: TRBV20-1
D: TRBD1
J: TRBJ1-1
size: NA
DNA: TGCAGTGCTAGAAGTACAGGGGTAGACACTGAAGCTTTCTTT
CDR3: CSARSTGVDTEAFF

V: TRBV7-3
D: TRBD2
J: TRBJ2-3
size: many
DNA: TGTGCCAGCAGCTACGATACTAGCGGGGGGAGGCGAGGCACAGATACGCAGTATTTT
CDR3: CASSYDTSGGRRGTDTQYF

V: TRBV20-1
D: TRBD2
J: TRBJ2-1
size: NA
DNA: TGCAGTGCTAGGAGTGGGAGGGCCGGTAATGAGCAGTTCTTC
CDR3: CSARSGRAGNEQFF

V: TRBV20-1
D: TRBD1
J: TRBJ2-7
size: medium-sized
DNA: TGCAGTGCTCAAGAGGACAGGGTCGACGAGCAGTACTTC
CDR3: CSAQEDRVDEQYF

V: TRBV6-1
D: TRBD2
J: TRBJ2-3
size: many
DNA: TGTGCCAGCAGTGGATCTAGCGGGAGCACAGATACGCAGTATTTT
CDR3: CASSGSSGSTDTQYF

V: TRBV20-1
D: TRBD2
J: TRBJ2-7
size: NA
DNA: TGCAGTGCCAGAGGACTAGCGGGAGTTCGTTGGGAGCAGTACTTC
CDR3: CSARGLAGVRWEQYF

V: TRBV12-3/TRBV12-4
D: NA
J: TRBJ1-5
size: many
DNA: TGTGCCAGCAGTTTAATTAGCAATCAGCCCCAGCATTTT
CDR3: CASSLISNQPQHF

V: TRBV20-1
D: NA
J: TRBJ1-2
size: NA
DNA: TGCAGTGCTAGAATAAGTAGGGGAGTCTATGGCTACACCTTC
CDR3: CSARISRGVYGYTF

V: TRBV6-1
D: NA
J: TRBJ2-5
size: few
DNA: TGTGCCAGCACTCTGTGGGGGGTACAAGGGACCCAGTACTTC
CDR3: CASTLWGVQGTQYF

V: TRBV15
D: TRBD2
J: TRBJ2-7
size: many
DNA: TGTGCCACCAGCAGAGAGGCGGGAGGTTCCTACGAGCAGTACTTC
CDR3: CATSREAGGSYEQYF

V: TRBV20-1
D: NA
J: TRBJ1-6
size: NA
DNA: TGCAGTGCTAGAGGGGGCGGGGAGAATTCACCCCTCCACTTT
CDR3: CSARGGGENSPLHF

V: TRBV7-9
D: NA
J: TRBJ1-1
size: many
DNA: TGTGCCAGCAGCCAGGACAGGAACACTGAAGCTTTCTTT
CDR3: CASSQDRNTEAFF

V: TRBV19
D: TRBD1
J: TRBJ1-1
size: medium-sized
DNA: TGTGCCAGTAGCAGGGACAGGGGCATGAACACTGAAGCTTTCTTT
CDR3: CASSRDRGMNTEAFF

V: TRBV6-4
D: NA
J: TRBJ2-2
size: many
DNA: TGTGCCAGCAGTGACAGAGACACCGGGGAGCTGTTTTTT
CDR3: CASSDRDTGELFF

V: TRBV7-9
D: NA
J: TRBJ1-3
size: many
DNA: TGTGCCAGCAGCTTAGGATACTCTGGAAACACCATATATTTT
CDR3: CASSLGYSGNTIYF

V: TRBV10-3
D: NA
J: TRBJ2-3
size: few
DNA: TGTGCCATCAGTGAGGATAGGGGGGACACAGATACGCAGTATTTT
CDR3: CAISEDRGDTDTQYF

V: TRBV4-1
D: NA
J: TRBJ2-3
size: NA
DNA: TGCGCCAGCAGCCAAGATCCGAGGGACTCAGATCAGTATTTT
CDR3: CASSQDPRDSDQYF

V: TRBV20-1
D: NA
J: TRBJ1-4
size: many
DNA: TGCAGTGCTAGGGGTCTCTTTAATGAAAAACTGTTTTTT
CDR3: CSARGLFNEKLFF

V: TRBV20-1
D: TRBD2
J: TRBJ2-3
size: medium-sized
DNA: TGCAGTGCTAGAGTGGGGGACTACGATACAGATACGCAGTATTTT
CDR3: CSARVGDYDTDTQYF

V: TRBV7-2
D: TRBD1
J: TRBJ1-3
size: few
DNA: TGTGCCAGCAGCCTGCGACAGGGGAGAGGGGGGAAATATTTT
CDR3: CASSLRQGRGGKYF

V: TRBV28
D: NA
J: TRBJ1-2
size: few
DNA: TGTGCCAGCAGAACACAGGGTAGGAGCTATGGCTACACCTTC
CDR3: CASRTQGRSYGYTF

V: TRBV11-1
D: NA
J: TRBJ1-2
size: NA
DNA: TGTGCCAGCAGCTTAGAAGTAGCGGGTTGGGGCTACACCTTC
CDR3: CASSLEVAGWGYTF

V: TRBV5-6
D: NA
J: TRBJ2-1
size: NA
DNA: TGTGCCAGCAGCTTTATCGACCAGGGTTATGAGCAGTTCTTC
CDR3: CASSFIDQGYEQFF